Sequencing of this TCR beta chain was carried out in a study of blood T cell repertoires in COVID-19 (TCRdb year 2020). As for the study more broadly: Samples covering the acute and convalescent phases of COVID-19 were provided by collaborators in the United States, Italy and Spain. The prospective study material was composed of cDNA or gDNA derived from T cells, B-cell-depleted T cells, or PBMCs. Deeply sampled blood TCRbeta repertoires from subjects exposed to, actively infected with, or recovered from COVID-19 were included in the dataset. The repertoires were released in a freely available public database meant as a resource for research on the immune response to SARS-CoV-2. Samples came from the ongoing ImmuneRACE study (first 160 participants) plus 1,254 subjects from 6 global collaborators. A de-identified subject ID, COVID-19 status, age in years and sex were almost always included in the sample metadata. Where available, HLA class I and class II types were obtained from metadata supplied by the sample provider rather than from assay-based typing. What the authors observed across the whole study: The amount of clinical and demographic metadata varied by source and participant and was provided uncurated.

The collaborating institutions used their own protocols to collect whole blood in K2EDTA tubes. For TCRbeta analysis, collaborators shipped samples as frozen whole blood, isolated PBMCs, or DNA extracted from either of those sample types. TCRbeta CDR3 regions were amplified from genomic DNA by means of the immunoSEQ Assay, a bias-controlled multiplex PCR. The paper's processing steps were these. The number of nucleated cells in each sample was estimated by amplification of reference gene primers within the assay. To quantify the absolute abundance of each unique TCRbeta CDR3 rearrangement, sequence reads were collapsed and filtered. For each sample, productive Simpson clonality was calculated by taking the square root of Simpson's diversity index across productive rearrangements. Held by TCRdb, this immuneACCESS table contains in-frame sequences only and omits some clones. Under half of the omission traces to an unresolved V gene where checked; the cause of the rest is unknown. Clone size and the V and J calls come from that table; the DNA yielded D and trimming. In this sample the table shows more than 85,000 clones, approximately 68% of which occur a single time. The ten top clones hold 6.5% to 8.5% of the sample.

Looking up the germline V gene (reference sequence) yields CDR1 DFQATT and CDR2 SNEGSKA. V is pared back by 3 bases and J by 10 bases, with 13 bases lying between the germline termini. From the cysteine up to the phenylalanine, the CDR3 has a length of 11 residues. The only DNA kept is the CDR3, 33 bases in frame from the first base. This clone was seen only a few times. Its antigen remains unidentified. Base qualities are not recorded, but no much larger clone differs from it by a single base. The V gene is TRBV20-1 and the J gene is TRBJ2-7, with the D segment identity uncertain. Sequencing input: peripheral blood. The clonotype comes from a woman aged 55-70 years with acute or convalescent COVID-19. This receptor carries the CDR3 CSASGSRLQYF. The DNA sequence is as follows: TGCAGTGCTAGTGGTTCTAGGCTCCAGTACTTC.